The source of this TCR beta chain is a study of blood T cell repertoires in COVID-19. On the study more broadly: Nucleic acid was either cDNA or gDNA, and it came from T cells, B-cell-depleted T cells, or PBMCs.

This table comes from immunoSEQ multiplex PCR, and its TCRdb copy is limited to in-frame clones, with some not included. Here the sample spans 200,000 to 250,000 clones, 84% being singletons. The V and J ends lost 4 bases and 4 bases, in that order; junction bases with no gene match: 9. Germline CDR1 and CDR2: SGDLS and YYNGEE. This CDR3 is built from 15 residues. This clonotype was sampled from a man in his sixties who had recovered from COVID-19. Sequencing was done on a sample of PBMCs or T cells enriched from blood (not recorded which). The rearrangement uses TRBV9 and TRBJ2-3, with TRBD2 matching over 7 bases. The CDR3 region is CASSLRTSFPDTQYF. In DNA, the CDR3 is TGTGCCAGCAGCCTCCGGACTAGTTTTCCAGATACGCAGTATTTT.